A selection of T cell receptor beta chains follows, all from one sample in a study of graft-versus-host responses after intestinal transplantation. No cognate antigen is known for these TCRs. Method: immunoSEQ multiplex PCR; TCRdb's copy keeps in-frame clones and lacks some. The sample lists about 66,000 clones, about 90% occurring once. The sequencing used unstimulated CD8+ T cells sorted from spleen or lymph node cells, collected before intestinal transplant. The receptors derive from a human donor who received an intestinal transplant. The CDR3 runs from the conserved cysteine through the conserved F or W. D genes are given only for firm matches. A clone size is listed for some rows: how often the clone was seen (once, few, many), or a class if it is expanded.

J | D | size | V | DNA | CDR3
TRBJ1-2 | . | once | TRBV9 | TGTGCCAGCAGCCCCGCAGATGCTAACTATGGCTACACCTTC | CASSPADANYGYTF
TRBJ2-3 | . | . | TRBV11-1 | TGTGCCAGCATTGGGGCAGGGGGGACAGATACGCAGTATTTT | CASIGAGGTDTQYF
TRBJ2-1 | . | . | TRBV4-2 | TGTGCCAGCAGCCATTCCACCCTTGGAGGGGGGGCTCCGGATGAGCAGTTCTTC | CASSHSTLGGGAPDEQFF
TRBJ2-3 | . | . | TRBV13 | TGTGCCAGCAGCTTAGACGGGGGAGATACGCAGTATTTT | CASSLDGGDTQYF
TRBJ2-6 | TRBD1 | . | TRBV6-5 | TGTGCCAGCAGTCTCGGCGGGACAGGGGGCGGCGTCCTGACTTTC | CASSLGGTGGGVLTF
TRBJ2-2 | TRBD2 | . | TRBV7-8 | TGTGCCAGCAGCTTAGACAAAAGCGGGTTGGCTAGCGGGGGGGCCGGGGAGCTGTTTTTT | CASSLDKSGLASGGAGELFF
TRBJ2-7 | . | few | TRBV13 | TGTGCCAGCAGCTTAGTCTCGGAAGACACCTACGAGCAGTACTTC | CASSLVSEDTYEQYF
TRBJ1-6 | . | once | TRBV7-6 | TGTGCCAGCAGCTTAGGGGCAGGCTCACCCCTCCACTTT | CASSLGAGSPLHF
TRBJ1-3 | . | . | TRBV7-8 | TGTGCCAGCAGCCCAAATCAGGTCGGGGACTTCACCATATATTTT | CASSPNQVGDFTIYF
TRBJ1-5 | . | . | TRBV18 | TGTGCCAGCTCACCAGAGAGCAATCAGCCCCAGCATTTT | CASSPESNQPQHF
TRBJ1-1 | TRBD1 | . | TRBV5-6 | TGTGCCAGCAGCTTCGGGACAGGAGAAGCTTTCTTT | CASSFGTGEAFF
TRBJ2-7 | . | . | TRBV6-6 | TGTGCCAGCAGTCCCCGGACTTATACTGAAATAGAGCAGTACTTC | CASSPRTYTEIEQYF
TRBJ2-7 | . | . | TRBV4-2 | TGTGCCAGCAGTTCGAGTTCTGACGAGCAGTACTTC | CASSSSSDEQYF
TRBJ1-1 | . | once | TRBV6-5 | TGTGCCAGCATCCGGTGGGCAGGGAAGAACACTGAAGCTTTCTTT | CASIRWAGKNTEAFF
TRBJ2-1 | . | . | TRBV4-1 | TGCGCCAGCAGCCAAGGTCTCCAGGAGCAGTTCTTC | CASSQGLQEQFF
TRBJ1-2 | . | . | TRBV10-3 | TGTGCCATCAGGGAAGACAGTATACTCTATGGCTACACCTTC | CAIREDSILYGYTF
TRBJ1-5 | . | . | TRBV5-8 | TGTGCCAGCAGCCGCGACGGGTATAGCAATCAGCCCCAGCATTTT | CASSRDGYSNQPQHF
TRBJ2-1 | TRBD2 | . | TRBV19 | TGTGCCAGTAGTCCGCCAGTTGGGGGACTAAACAATGAGCAGTTCTTC | CASSPPVGGLNNEQFF
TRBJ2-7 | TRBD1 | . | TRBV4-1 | TGCGCCAGCAGCCAAGCTTGGGGACAGGGCGACGAGCAGTACTTC | CASSQAWGQGDEQYF
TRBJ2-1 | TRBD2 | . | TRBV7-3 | TGTGCCAGCAGCTTCGACCCGGGGGAGGGAAATGAGCAGTTCTTC | CASSFDPGEGNEQFF
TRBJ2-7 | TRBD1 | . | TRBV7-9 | TGTGCCAGCAGTCCGACAGGGGAGGAGTACGAGCAGTACTTC | CASSPTGEEYEQYF
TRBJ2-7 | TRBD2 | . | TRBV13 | TGTGCCAGCAGCCGCGGGGGAGGCGAGCAGTACTTC | CASSRGGGEQYF
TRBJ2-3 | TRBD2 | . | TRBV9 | TGTGCCAGCAGCGCGACTAGCGGGGGAGTGGATACGCAGTATTTT | CASSATSGGVDTQYF
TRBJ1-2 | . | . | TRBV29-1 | TGCAGCGCCCGGGACAATAACTATGGCTACACCTTC | CSARDNNYGYTF
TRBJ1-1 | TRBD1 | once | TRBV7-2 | TGTGCCAGCAGCTTAGCCCTGACAGGGCTCGGCACTGAAGCTTTCTTT | CASSLALTGLGTEAFF
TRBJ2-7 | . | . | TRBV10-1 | TGCGCCAGCAGTGAGGGTTTAGGGGACGAGCAGTACTTC | CASSEGLGDEQYF
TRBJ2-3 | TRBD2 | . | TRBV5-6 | TGTGCCAGCAGCTTGGTTGGTGGACTAGATGGAGATACGCAGTATTTT | CASSLVGGLDGDTQYF
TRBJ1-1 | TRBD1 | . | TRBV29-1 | TGCAGCGTCCCCCCGGGACAGCGACTGGGGAACACTGAAGCTTTCTTT | CSVPPGQRLGNTEAFF
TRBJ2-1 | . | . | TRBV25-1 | TGTGCCAGCTCTTCCGGGACAAGCTCCTACAATGAGCAGTTCTTC | CASSSGTSSYNEQFF
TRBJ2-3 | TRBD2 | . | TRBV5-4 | TGTGCCAGCAGCGGAACTAGCGGGGGGCCGGATACGCAGTATTTT | CASSGTSGGPDTQYF
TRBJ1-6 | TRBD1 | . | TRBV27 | TGTGCCAGCAGTCCAAGCGCAGACAGGGGGCTCCCCCACCTCCACTTT | CASSPSADRGLPHLHF
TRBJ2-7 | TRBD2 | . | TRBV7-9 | TGTGCCAGCAGCCCCAATCCTAGCGGGCCCTACGAGCAGTACTTC | CASSPNPSGPYEQYF
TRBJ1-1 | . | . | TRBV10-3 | TGTGCCATCAGTGAGTTGTTAGGGGAGAACACTGAAGCTTTCTTT | CAISELLGENTEAFF